One and the same sample provided the 6 T cell receptor beta chains below, sequenced in a study of neurological immune-mediated disorders (dated by TCRdb to between 2018 and 2021). The time point tag for this specimen amounts to: longitudinal time-point 1 (baseline). The library was prepared using 5' RACE. The data were produced on an Illumina HiSeq 2500. The raw public reads went through TCRdb reprocessing: fastp at Q25, MiXCR clone calling, in-frame beta chains kept. Rows with one shared CDR3 protein collapse into an entry with the most common genes and DNA. The sample data list tens of thousands of distinct CDR3 sequences, and roughly an eighth of these were observed just once. The ten largest make up around 4.6% of the sample. The sample comprised PBMCs. Source of these receptors: a female donor with HTLV-1-associated myelopathy (HAM/TSP).

This clonotype was detected many times. J is TRBJ1-2 and V is TRBV5-6, with a tentative D call TRBD1 (6 bases). Trimming cost V 3 bases and J 5 bases, with 8 bases left between them. CDR1 and CDR2 (germline): SGHDT, YYEEEE. CDR3 size: 12 residues. CDR3 loop: CASSYRDYGYTF. The DNA for the CDR3 is TGTGCCAGCAGCTACAGGGATTATGGCTACACCTTC.

The chain links TRBV20-1 to TRBJ2-2, with 7 bases fitting TRBD2. V lost 5 bases to trimming and J lost 1 base; unmatched junction nucleotides: 7. This CDR3 region has 15 residues. Germline CDR1 and CDR2: DFQATT and SNEGSKA (reference sequence). The CDR3, as DNA: TGCAGTGCTCCCGAGGGAGGGAAGAACACCGGGGAGCTGTTTTTT. Translated: CSAPEGGKNTGELFF.

As to this clonotype: The junction shows a germline mismatch at one end, possibly a read error. The chain uses TRBV4-2 and TRBJ2-1, with TRBD2 matching over 11 bases. The CDR3 is 16 amino acids. Germline CDR1 LGHNA, CDR2 YNFKEQ. The CDR3 coding sequence is TGTGCCAGCAGCCAACCTACTAGCGGGGGAACCAATGAGCAGCTCTTT. Its translation is CASSQPTSGGTNEQLF.

This sequence joins TRBV7-9 and TRBJ1-1, with TRBD1 matching over 8 bases. Germline V gene sequence: CDR1 SEHNR, CDR2 FQNEAQ (reference sequence). The CDR3 covers 13 residues. Trimming removed 4 bases from V and 7 bases from J; junction bases left unmatched: 5. DNA for the CDR3: TGTGCCAGCAGCTCCGACAGGGGATATGAAGCTTTCTTT. This codes for CASSSDRGYEAFF.

This clonotype was counted many times. The genes are TRBV18 and TRBJ1-1, with D possibly matching TRBD1 (5 bases). Trimming shortened V by 4 bases and J by 2 bases, and 14 bases separated the two germline ends. CDR3 length equals 15 residues. From germline, CDR1 is KGHSH and CDR2 LQKENI. The CDR3 DNA reads TGTGCCAGCTCACTAGCCGGGACCATCAACACTGAAGCTTTCTTT. It is translated as CASSLAGTINTEAFF.

The V call is TRBV29-1, the J call TRBJ2-4; a possible D gene is TRBD1 (5 bases). The germline V gene has CDR1 SQVTM and CDR2 ANQGSEA. The CDR3 is 15 amino acids. Between the trimmed V and J ends, which lost 3 bases and 0 bases, there was a span of 12 bases. In nucleotides, the CDR3 is TGCAGCGTTGAGTTGGACACTTCAGCCAAAAACATTCAGTACTTC. As protein: CSVELDTSAKNIQYF.